This TCR beta chain is drawn from a study of cytomegalovirus exposure and HLA in healthy donors. Study outcomes and limitations: Within the data, a cluster of highly shared sequence variants was likely a sequencing artifact.

Regarding this clone: Its antigen is undetermined.

PCR amplification relied on 60 Vbeta primers (plus 13 Jbeta primers). Authors' processing steps: Later reanalysis found roughly 80 million unique TCR beta chains, roughly 9.9 million of them shared. Sequenced by immunoSEQ multiplex PCR; TCRdb stores in-frame clones only, minus some. V and J calls and clone size are copied from that table; D and trimming were computed from the DNA. This sample has roughly 100,000 clones, with approximately 69% found just once. The clonotype comes from a man aged 25-40 years in good health and CMV-seronegative. Sequenced: PBMCs.

The CDR3 sequence: CASSSQQGIEYF. DNA for the CDR3: TGTGCCAGCAGCTCTCAACAGGGCATCGAGTACTTC. This chain uses TRBV5-6 with TRBJ2-4, with TRBD1 as a possible D gene (6 bases). The CDR3 is made up of 12 amino acids. The ends were cut back, 3 bases at V and 14 bases at J, with 15 bases in the middle. Per germline, CDR1 SGHDT and CDR2 YYEEEE.